This T cell receptor (beta chain) was recorded in a study of T cell responses to AZD1222 COVID-19 vaccine. Overall study: The analysis combined second doses at about 4 or about 12 weeks.

Study conclusions and caveats: Repertoires were obtained only post-peak T cell response. With dominance at 160-218 and 743-854, vaccine-associated CD4 TCRs spanned spike.

This table comes from immunoSEQ multiplex PCR, and its TCRdb copy is limited to in-frame clones, with some not included. The top ten hold roughly 6.5% of the sample, which has about 130,000 clones, around 90% seen once. CDR1 is SEHNR and CDR2 is FQNEAQ in the germline V gene (reference sequence). This CDR3 has 14 amino acids. V lost 5 bases and J lost 4, with 14 bases in between. Details on this clone: The antigen is undetermined.

The sequence derives from an adult in good health. The chain carries TRBV7-9 and TRBJ1-2, with D possibly being TRBD1 (6 bases). The specimen comprised peripheral blood, sampled on day 0 of AZD1222 vaccination. The CDR3 spells CASSGRQVLYGYTF. The CDR3 coding sequence is TGTGCCAGCAGCGGTCGACAGGTCCTCTATGGCTACACCTTC.